This record looks at one T cell receptor beta chain sequence and its context. A read error may account for a junction end that differs from germline. CDR3 length: 14 amino acids. Looked up from germline, CDR1 is SGHTA and CDR2 is FQGNSA. TCRdb recomputed calls from the 5' RACE reads with MiXCR, one row per CDR3 protein. The sample has 5,800 or so distinct CDR3 sequences; 31% are singletons. Sequencing was done on a sample of memory CD4+ T cells sorted from a lymph node. The subset: memory CD4+ T cells, CD4+CD45RO+CD25-. The clonotype originates from a female donor with breast cancer. V gene TRBV7-2 combines with J gene TRBJ1-1; possibly TRBD1 for D (5 bases). Here the CDR3 reads CASSWRQHNTEAFF. DNA for the CDR3: TGTGCCAGCAGCTGGAGACAGCACAACACTGAAGCTTTCTTC.